These 23 T cell receptor beta chains were all obtained from the same sample, sequenced in a study of CD8+CD57+ T cells in acquired aplastic anemia. According to the study, genomic DNA was the template for TCR beta VDJ and CDR3 profiling. TCRdb reanalysed the reads using MiXCR and keeps one entry per CDR3 protein. The sample lists 110,000 or so distinct CDR3 sequences; roughly 50% were seen once. Sequencing input: sorted CD4+, CD8+, or CD8+CD57+ T cells (not recorded which) from PBMCs. The receptors derive from a human donor in good health, serving as a control.

This clonotype came up many times. The genes are TRBV19 and TRBJ2-6; perhaps D is TRBD1 or TRBD2 (5 bases each). With 5 bases removed from V and 4 bases from J, the gap between germline ends came to 12 bases. The length of the CDR3 is 15 residues. CDR1 is LNHDA and CDR2 is SQIVND in the germline V gene (reference sequence). This chain's CDR3 is CASSAEGPGANVLTF. The CDR3 DNA sequence: TGTGCCAGTAGTGCCGAGGGGCCAGGGGCCAACGTCCTGACTTTC. The full variable domain, rest sourced from reference TRBV19 and TRBJ2-6, is DGGITQSPKYLFRKEGQNVTLSCEQNLNHDAMYWYRQDPGQGLRLIYYSQIVNDFQKGDIAEGYSVSREKKESFPLTVTSAQKNPTAFYLCASSAEGPGANVLTFGAGSRLTVL.

As DNA, the CDR3 is TGTGCCACCAGCAGAGATAAGGGGGGCCATGGCTACACCTTC. This sequence encodes CATSRDKGGHGYTF. The V call is TRBV15, the J call TRBJ1-2; perhaps TRBD1 as D (6 bases). V shed 0 bases and J shed 6 bases, with 11 bases lying between them. The germline V gene has CDR1 LNHNV and CDR2 YYDKDF (reference sequence). The CDR3 has 14 residues.

This clonotype was picked up many times. The chain recombines TRBV18 with TRBJ2-7; TRBD1 is a possible D gene (5 bases). The CDR3 runs 13 residues. The germline V gene encodes CDR1 KGHSH and CDR2 LQKENI. V gave up 7 bases and J gave up 0 bases, with 10 bases separating them. The CDR3, as DNA: TGTGCCAGCTTGCCACAGGACTCCTACGAGCAGTACTTC. This sequence encodes CASLPQDSYEQYF.

At least ten counts were recorded for this clonotype. The V call is TRBV2, the J call TRBJ2-3, with D perhaps TRBD2 (6 bases). Germline lookup yields CDR1 SNHLY and CDR2 FYNNEI. Trimming pared 6 bases from V and 2 bases from J, leaving 9 bases between. This CDR3 spans 13 amino acids. The CDR3 region has the DNA TGTGCCAGCAGGTCGGACTACACAGATACGCAGTATTTT. This sequence encodes CASRSDYTDTQYF.

In DNA, the CDR3 is TGTGCCAGCAGTCCGACAGGGGGTCCCAACTACGAGCAGTACTTC. Translated, it gives CASSPTGGPNYEQYF. This rearrangement joins TRBV27 to TRBJ2-7; 9 bases map to TRBD1. V lost 5 bases, J lost 3 bases, and 8 bases stayed unmatched. CDR1 MNHEY and CDR2 SMNVEV come from the germline V gene (reference sequence). The CDR3 length is 15 residues.

CDR3 in amino acids: CASSASPRGVQPQHF. CDR3 coding DNA: TGTGCCAGCAGTGCCAGCCCCAGGGGGGTTCAGCCCCAGCATTTT. The rearrangement joins TRBV27 to TRBJ1-5, with 7 nucleotides matching TRBD1. There are 15 residues in the CDR3. Germline CDR1 is MNHEY and CDR2 is SMNVEV (reference sequence). Trimming at V came to 5 bases and at J to 6 bases, leaving 10 bases not matched to a gene.

This clonotype was detected many times. This CDR3 is CASGGAGGPRYGYTF. CDR3 bases: TGTGCCAGCGGCGGGGCAGGGGGTCCCAGGTATGGCTACACCTTC. This chain connects TRBV27 to TRBJ1-2; 7 bases are a match to TRBD1. In germline, CDR1 is MNHEY, CDR2 SMNVEV (reference sequence). With V trimmed by 8 bases and J by 5 bases, 14 bases remained unmatched. This CDR3 contains 15 residues.

This clonotype is labeled as medium-sized. The chain couples TRBV4-3 to TRBJ2-5; D is possibly TRBD2 (6 bases). Germline V CDR1 and CDR2: LGHNA, YSLEER. Between the trimmed V and J ends, which lost 0 bases and 4 bases, there was a span of 9 bases. The CDR3 is 14 residues long. CDR3 coding DNA: TGCGCCAGCAGCCAAGATCGTAGCGGAGAGACCCAGTACTTC. It codes for CASSQDRSGETQYF.

This clonotype was detected many times. The chain has TRBV7-9 and TRBJ2-7, with TRBD2 matching over 8 bases. The CDR3 loop spans 15 amino acids. CDR1 and CDR2 (germline): SEHNR, FQNEAQ (reference sequence). V was clipped by 1 base and J by 2 bases; unmatched bases: 4. CDR3 residues: CASSLVAGGPYEQYF. CDR3 nucleotides: TGTGCCAGCAGCTTAGTCGCGGGGGGCCCCTACGAGCAGTACTTC. The whole variable domain, filled in from reference TRBV7-9 and TRBJ2-7, reads DTGVSQNPRHKITKRGQNVTFRCDPISEHNRLYWYRQTLGQGPEFLTYFQNEAQLEKSRLLSDRFSAERPKGSFSTLEIQRTEQGDSAMYLCASSLVAGGPYEQYFGPGTRLTVT.

The chain links TRBV15 to TRBJ2-7; weak D call: TRBD1 (5 bases). Trimming shortened V by 4 bases and J by 3 bases, and 16 bases separated the two germline ends. CDR1 is LNHNV and CDR2 is YYDKDF in the germline V gene (reference sequence). The CDR3 spans 15 residues. DNA for the CDR3: TGTGCCACCAGCACCCTGACCACAGGTGGCTACGAGCAGTACTTC. Protein: CATSTLTTGGYEQYF.

V and J are TRBV19 and TRBJ1-6; a weak D match, TRBD1 (5 bases). The CDR3 totals 14 residues. Germline V lookup: CDR1 LNHDA, CDR2 SQIVND (reference sequence). Deletions cut 3 bases from V and 7 bases from J, with 10 bases between. CDR3 nucleotide sequence: TGTGCCAGTAGTATTAGGGGAGAAAATTCACCCCTCCACTTT. Translating it yields CASSIRGENSPLHF.

This clonotype appeared many times. V and J are TRBV20-1 and TRBJ2-3, with D tentatively TRBD2 (6 bases). Germline values: CDR1 DFQATT, CDR2 SNEGSKA (reference sequence). CDR3 size: 15 residues. V gave up 1 base and J gave up 0 bases, with 11 bases separating them. CDR3 amino acids: CSARVRDSSTDTQYF. CDR3 DNA sequence: TGCAGTGCTAGAGTTCGGGACTCTAGCACAGATACGCAGTATTTT.

This clonotype has ten or more counts. This chain links TRBV11-1 with TRBJ2-3; TRBD1 matches 11 bases. V gave up 5 bases and J gave up 0 bases; unmatched junction bases: 7. Germline V gene sequence: CDR1 SGHAT, CDR2 FQDESV (reference sequence). This CDR3 region has 17 residues. CDR3 sequence reads: CASSTGTGGGSTDTQYF. CDR3 coding DNA: TGTGCCAGCAGCACCGGGACAGGGGGGGGGAGCACAGATACGCAGTATTTT. Full variable domain (outside the CDR3, taken from reference TRBV11-1 and TRBJ2-3): EAEVAQSPRYKITEKSQAVAFWCDPISGHATLYWYRQILGQGPELLVQFQDESVVDDSQLPKDRFSAERLKGVDSTLKIQPAELGDSAMYLCASSTGTGGGSTDTQYFGPGTRLTVL.

The V call is TRBV7-3, the J call TRBJ2-3; TRBD1 or TRBD2 may be the D gene (5 bases each). The CDR3 is 15 residues long. The V and J ends lost 7 bases and 3 bases respectively, with 17 bases between them. In germline, CDR1 is SGHTA, CDR2 FQGTGA. The CDR3 loop reads CASTEGPTGTDTQYF. As DNA, the CDR3 is TGTGCCAGCACCGAGGGACCCACCGGGACAGATACGCAGTATTTT.

This clonotype occurred many times. This chain uses TRBV19 with TRBJ1-2; D remains ambiguous. CDR3 length: 15 amino acids. Germline values: CDR1 LNHDA, CDR2 SQIVND (reference sequence). The V gene lost 2 bases and the J gene lost 2 bases, with 12 bases spanning the gap. CDR3 sequence: CASSIRPRPNYGYTF. The CDR3 DNA sequence: TGTGCCAGTAGTATAAGACCCCGCCCCAACTATGGCTACACCTTC.

The chain is built from TRBV12-3 or TRBV12-4 and TRBJ2-3, with 8 positions matching TRBD2. The CDR3 contains 18 residues. Trimming at V came to 6 bases and at J to 0 bases, leaving 14 bases not matched to a gene. The CDR3 region has the DNA TGTGCCAGCAGCGGGGCTCCGGGAGGGGCGGCTAGCACAGATACGCAGTATTTT. This gives the protein CASSGAPGGAASTDTQYF.

This clonotype was counted a single time. At one boundary the junction diverges from the germline segment, which might be a read error. The chain carries TRBV25-1 and TRBJ2-3, with D perhaps TRBD2 (6 bases). The germline gives CDR1 MGHDK, CDR2 SYGVNS. The CDR3 spans 15 residues. CDR3: CASSEWGDNTDTQYF. CDR3 in DNA: TGTGCCAGCAGCGAATGGGGGGATAACACAGATACGCAGTATTTT.

Ten or more counts support this clonotype. J is TRBJ2-1 and V is TRBV11-2, with D perhaps assigned TRBD1 or TRBD2 (6 bases each). Trimming cost V 5 bases and J 2 bases, with 19 bases left between them. CDR1 and CDR2 from the germline V gene are SGHAT and FQNNGV. The CDR3 is 17 amino acids. CDR3 protein: CASSLFGGLEPYNEQFF. The CDR3 DNA is TGTGCCAGCAGCCTTTTCGGGGGCCTAGAACCCTACAATGAGCAGTTCTTC.

V usage is TRBV2 and J usage is TRBJ2-5, with TRBD2 identical over 9 bases. The CDR3 spans 18 residues. V lost 2 bases and J lost 4; bases outside the gene matches: 14. Germline values: CDR1 SNHLY, CDR2 FYNNEI. The CDR3 sequence: CASSESRPTSGSRETQYF. The CDR3 nucleotides are TGTGCCAGCAGTGAATCCCGGCCCACTAGCGGGTCCAGAGAGACCCAGTACTTC.

The J gene is TRBJ2-7, the V gene TRBV2, with a possible D match to TRBD1 (5 bases). Germline V gives CDR1 SNHLY, CDR2 FYNNEI. The CDR3 sequence is 11 residues long. V was shortened by 4 bases and J by 6 bases, with 7 bases between the two germline ends. CDR3 protein: CASSVGPEQYF. The DNA of the CDR3 is TGTGCCAGCAGTGTGGGGCCCGAGCAGTACTTC.

This clonotype was picked up a small number of times. The chain links TRBV6-1 to TRBJ2-7; 11 bases fit TRBD1. There are 15 residues in the CDR3. V was pared by 0 bases and J by 5 bases, with 3 bases of the junction left unmatched. CDR1 MNHNS and CDR2 SASEGT come from the germline V gene. The CDR3, as DNA: TGTGCCAGCAGTGAAGCCGGGACAGGGGGGCACGAGCAGTACTTC. Translating it yields CASSEAGTGGHEQYF.

The chain couples TRBV29-1 to TRBJ2-2, with unresolved D. V shed 6 bases and J shed 5 bases, with 7 bases lying between them. Per germline, CDR1 SQVTM and CDR2 ANQGSEA. The CDR3 totals 11 residues. As DNA, the CDR3 is TGCAGCGTATCTCGGACCGGGGAGCTGTTTTTT. Translated: CSVSRTGELFF.

To note about this clonotype: The junction and the germline gene differ at one end; a read error may be behind it. This sequence joins TRBV25-1 and TRBJ1-2; 9 positions match TRBD1. The germline V gene encodes CDR1 MGHDK and CDR2 SYGVNS. The CDR3 extends over 14 amino acids. CDR3 sequence (DNA): TGTGCCAGCAGTGAGGGACAGGGTGACTATGGCTATACCTTC. Protein sequence: CASSEGQGDYGYTF.